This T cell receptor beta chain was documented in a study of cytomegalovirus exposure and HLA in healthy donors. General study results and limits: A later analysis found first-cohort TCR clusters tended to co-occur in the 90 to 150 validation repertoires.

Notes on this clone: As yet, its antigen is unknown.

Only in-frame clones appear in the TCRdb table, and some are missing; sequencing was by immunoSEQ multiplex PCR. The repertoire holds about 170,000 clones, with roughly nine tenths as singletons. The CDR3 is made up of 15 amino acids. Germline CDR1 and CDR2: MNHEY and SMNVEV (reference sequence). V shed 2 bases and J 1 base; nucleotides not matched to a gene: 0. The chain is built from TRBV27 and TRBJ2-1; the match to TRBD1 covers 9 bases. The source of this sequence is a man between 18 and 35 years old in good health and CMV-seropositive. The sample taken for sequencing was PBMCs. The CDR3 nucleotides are TGTGCCAGCAGTTTAGGGACAGGGTCCTACAATGAGCAGTTCTTC. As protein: CASSLGTGSYNEQFF.